This is a list of T cell receptor beta chains from one sample in a study of spatial heterogeneity in lung cancer. TCRdb independently ran MiXCR on the 5' RACE reads; one entry per CDR3 protein. The sample consists of fewer than 7,000 distinct CDR3 sequences, about 8% of them appearing once. Sequences were derived from normal lung tissue next to the tumor, sampled at surgery. Receptors originate from a female donor with early-stage non-small cell lung cancer. CDR3s include the opening cysteine and the closing phenylalanine or tryptophan. Fields, in order: J gene, D gene, V gene, clone size, CDR3 DNA, CDR3 protein. D genes are given only for firm matches. The size entry is marked missing in some rows and otherwise reads once, few, many or a size class.

TRBJ1-6 | TRBD1 | TRBV5-1 | many | TGCGCCAGCAGCTTGGGACAGGGTTCCGGATCACCCCTCCACTTT | CASSLGQGSGSPLHF
TRBJ1-5 | - | TRBV20-1 | medium-sized | TGCAGTGCTAGTGAGGGGGTGGAACAGCCCCAGCATTTT | CSASEGVEQPQHF
TRBJ1-1 | - | TRBV6-6 | many | TGTGCCAGCTTGGTGTGGGGTGCTGAAGCTTTCTTT | CASLVWGAEAFF
TRBJ1-1 | - | TRBV3-1 | medium-sized | TGTGCCAGCCGGGGGGCAGGTACTGAAGCTTTCTTT | CASRGAGTEAFF
TRBJ2-5 | - | TRBV2 | medium-sized | TGTGCCAGCCTCCGGACAGAAAAAGAGACCCAGTACTTC | CASLRTEKETQYF
TRBJ2-7 | - | TRBV12-3/TRBV12-4 | - | TGTGCCAGCAGTGAGCGTGGATACGAGCAGTACTTC | CASSERGYEQYF
TRBJ1-2 | TRBD1 | TRBV12-3/TRBV12-4 | medium-sized | TGTGCCAGCAGTTTCGGGACAGCCGCTAACTATGGCTACACCTTC | CASSFGTAANYGYTF
TRBJ1-1 | - | TRBV27 | many | TGTGCCAGCAAACTGAAGGGAAGGAACACTGAAGCTTTCTTT | CASKLKGRNTEAFF
TRBJ2-2 | TRBD1 | TRBV7-9 | medium-sized | TGTGCCAGCAGCGCGCGACAGGGCTCGATACCGGGGACCGCGAACACCGGGGAGCTGTTTTTT | CASSARQGSIPGTANTGELFF
TRBJ2-5 | - | TRBV28 | few | TGTGCCAGCAGCCGCCAGAGGGTGGCGGGGCAAGAGACCCAGTACTTC | CASSRQRVAGQETQYF
TRBJ1-1 | - | TRBV2 | large | TGTGCCAGCTCTGGACACCCGAACACTGAAGCTTTCTTT | CASSGHPNTEAFF
TRBJ2-3 | - | TRBV4-2 | - | TGTGCCAGCAGCCAAGATTCGGCGGAAGATACGCAGTATTTT | CASSQDSAEDTQYF
TRBJ1-3 | - | TRBV7-9 | many | TGTGCCAGCAGTACGGATGGTTCTGGAAACACCATATATTTT | CASSTDGSGNTIYF
TRBJ2-7 | - | TRBV28 | medium-sized | TGTGCCAGCAGTTATCGGGGTACGGGGTCCTACGAGCAGTACTTC | CASSYRGTGSYEQYF
TRBJ1-5 | - | TRBV28 | - | TGTGCCAGCAGTTTGGCCCCGCAGCCCCAGCATTTT | CASSLAPQPQHF
TRBJ2-5 | - | TRBV6-5 | large | TGTGCCAGCAGTTACCAGAATGGTCCTCAAGAGACCCAGTACTTC | CASSYQNGPQETQYF
TRBJ2-3 | TRBD1 | TRBV11-2 | medium-sized | TGTGCCAGCAGTCGCTGGACAGGGGGCACAGATACGCAGTATTTT | CASSRWTGGTDTQYF
TRBJ2-7 | - | TRBV20-1 | few | TGCAGTGCTACCGGGACTGCTTCCTACGAGCAGTACTTC | CSATGTASYEQYF
TRBJ2-7 | - | TRBV6-7 | many | TGTGCCAGCAGTTACTCAAATCATGCTTGGGACGAATACTTC | CASSYSNHAWDEYF
TRBJ2-4 | - | TRBV20-1 | many | TGCAGTGCTAGACAGTCCTTAGCCAAAAACATTCAGTACTTC | CSARQSLAKNIQYF
TRBJ2-1 | TRBD2 | TRBV13 | medium-sized | TGTGCCAGCAGCTCCCTGGGACTAGCGTACAATGAGCAGTTCTTC | CASSSLGLAYNEQFF
TRBJ2-5 | - | TRBV5-4 | - | TGTGCCAGCAGCTCCGGGGGGCGCGGAGCCCAAGAGACCCAGTACTTC | CASSSGGRGAQETQYF
TRBJ2-1 | - | TRBV13 | few | TGTGCCAGCAGCCTACTCGGGGGAAATGAGCAGTTCTTC | CASSLLGGNEQFF
TRBJ1-1 | - | TRBV5-1 | medium-sized | TGCGCCAGCAGCTTGGGGGCGGGCGCGGACACTGAAGCTTTCTTT | CASSLGAGADTEAFF
TRBJ2-5 | - | TRBV29-1 | large | TGCAGCGTTGAATGGTCCACCGGCAGGCAAGAGACCCAGTACTTC | CSVEWSTGRQETQYF
TRBJ2-6 | - | TRBV2 | many | TGTGCCAGCAAGGGGGACTCTGGGGCCAACGTCCTGACTTTC | CASKGDSGANVLTF
TRBJ1-5 | - | TRBV19 | large | TGTGCCAGTAGGTCAGAAATGCGCAATCAGCCCCAGCATTTT | CASRSEMRNQPQHF
TRBJ1-6 | TRBD1 | TRBV27 | medium-sized | TGTGCCAGCAGTTTTTCAGGGGGCGGCTCACCCCTCCACTTT | CASSFSGGGSPLHF
TRBJ1-5 | - | TRBV27 | medium-sized | TGTGCCAGCAGTCCGCGGAGGGAGGGGGATCAGCCCCAGCATTTT | CASSPRREGDQPQHF
TRBJ2-3 | - | TRBV9 | - | TGTGCCAGCAGCGGGGGCCACCAAACAGATACGCAGTATTTT | CASSGGHQTDTQYF
TRBJ1-2 | - | TRBV13 | medium-sized | TGTGCCAGCAGTCCCCCTCAGGAGGGAGGGAGGAACTATGGCTACACCTTC | CASSPPQEGGRNYGYTF
TRBJ1-1 | - | TRBV28 | medium-sized | TGTGCCAGCAGGTTGGGACGGATAAACACTGAAGCTTTCTTT | CASRLGRINTEAFF
TRBJ2-3 | - | TRBV4-3 | - | TGCGCCAGCAGCCAAGAAGGGTCGGGGGCAGATACGCAGTATTTT | CASSQEGSGADTQYF
TRBJ2-5 | - | TRBV4-2 | - | TGTGCCAGCAGCCAAGAATCCGGGGGGCCAGGAGAGACCCAGTACTTC | CASSQESGGPGETQYF
TRBJ2-2 | TRBD2 | TRBV12-3/TRBV12-4 | - | TGTGCCAGCAGTCCTAGGGAAGCGGGGGGTGGGCGCACCGGGGAGCTGTTTTTT | CASSPREAGGGRTGELFF
TRBJ2-2 | TRBD1 | TRBV13 | - | TGTGCCAGCAGCTTAGAGGCAGGGGGCGCCGCCGGGGAGCTGTTTTTT | CASSLEAGGAAGELFF
TRBJ2-1 | TRBD2 | TRBV7-9 | many | TGTGCCAGCAGCTCGGGACTAGTTCGGACGAGCTCCTACAATGAGCAGTTCTTC | CASSSGLVRTSSYNEQFF
TRBJ2-3 | - | TRBV5-4 | medium-sized | TGTGCCAGCAGCTTGGGCGTGGGGAGCACAGATACGCAGTATTTT | CASSLGVGSTDTQYF